This TCR beta chain is from a study of T cells in localized non-small cell lung cancer. General observations from the study: Among the tissues sampled, uninvolved adjacent lung had the highest T cell clonality, above tumor.

This CDR3 is 15 amino acids long. With V trimmed by 6 bases and J by 8 bases, 11 bases remained unmatched. CDR1 is SNHLY, CDR2 FYNNEI, per germline. Concerning this clone: Antigen specificity is unknown.

Profiled with immunoSEQ multiplex PCR; TCRdb holds only in-frame clones, not every one. The repertoire consists of about 33,000 clones, with 65% to 90% occurring once and the leading ten covering approximately 4%. The specimen comprised peripheral blood, sampled before any cancer treatment. This clonotype was obtained from a male donor aged 60 or over with stage III lung adenocarcinoma. The chain carries TRBV2 and TRBJ1-4; 8 nucleotides align to TRBD1. The CDR3 coding sequence is TGTGCCAGCAGCGAGCATGGACAGGGCGACGAAAAACTGTTTTTT. Translating it yields CASSEHGQGDEKLFF.